The present T cell receptor beta chain was sequenced within a study of cytomegalovirus exposure and HLA in healthy donors (dated 2017 in TCRdb). General notes on the study: The 550 to 750 repertoires of the first cohort and the 120 validation repertoires were produced on the same platform, according to a later analysis. The aim of the study was to test whether cataloging public T cell receptors could identify signatures of past pathogen exposure. Besides the first cohort of roughly 640 subjects, a separate validation cohort made up of some 110 different subjects was used. The study combined high-throughput TCR immunosequencing, statistical association of individual TCRs with disease status, and machine learning to predict cytomegalovirus infection status. The investigation overall reported the following: All 120 or so repertoires were used to score co-occurrence in the validation cohort in a later analysis, because that analysis had no HLA typing for the cohort. The classifier was reported to diagnose cytomegalovirus status with high specificity and sensitivity in both the original cohort and the validation cohort. While some public TCRs were present in many individuals, most TCR sequences turned up only very rarely across donors. Of the cluster scores, around 95% were above 0 in a later analysis, which found that TCRs clustered in the first cohort also tended to co-occur in the 120 validation repertoires. In vitro tests confirmed that three of the cytomegalovirus-associated TCR beta chains recognize cytomegalovirus antigens. The authors suggested that the approach could potentially be generalized to other disease states and immunological phenotypes. The study gave a list of 150 to 200 TCR beta chains associated with cytomegalovirus.

For this clone: Its binding antigen is unknown. Qualities for individual bases were not recorded, and no much larger clone is one base off.

The CDR3 goes from the cysteine to the phenylalanine over 13 residues. Only the CDR3 DNA is retained, 39 bases long and in frame from the first base. CDR1 and CDR2 were assigned from the germline V gene (reference sequence) as MNHEY and SMNVEV. V lost 4 bases and J lost 0 bases; the stretch between them is 7 bases long. Separate from the approximately 690-subject first cohort, the validation cohort of 120 subjects was the group to which the donors belonged. Receptor libraries were prepared by the immunoSEQ multiplex PCR assay. The study's own analysis went as follows. A statistical classification framework was developed to diagnose cytomegalovirus status using the catalog of TCR beta chain sequences. Sourced from immuneACCESS, this table was stored by TCRdb with only in-frame sequences that have V and J called. A share of the clones is absent; for the studies checked, an unresolved V gene accounts for under half, and the remainder has no known explanation. Clone size and V and J calls were adopted from that table, with D and trimming inferred from the DNA. A total of fewer than 100,000 clones appear in this sample, 90% to 95% of them only once. The ten largest clones represent approximately 2.1% of the sample.

The TCR originated in a woman aged 18-30 years in good health and CMV-seronegative. Rearrangement joined TRBV27 to TRBJ2-7; the D gene is unclear. Specimen: PBMCs. CDR3 loop: CASSSRISYEQYF. In nucleotides, the sequence is TGTGCCAGCAGTTCGCGGATCTCCTACGAGCAGTACTTC.